The entry below gives a single T cell receptor (beta chain) sequence along with its context. The same CDR3 also results from other DNA sequences found in this sample. Germline lookup yields CDR1 SGHAT and CDR2 FQNNGV. With V trimmed by 1 base and J by 3 bases, 3 bases remained unmatched. The CDR3 runs to 15 residues. This entry is derived from a study of beta chain features in type 1 diabetes. As every portion of the isolated RNA was reverse transcribed, the sequencing read expressed TCRB transcripts. Clones were sequenced by immunoSEQ multiplex PCR, and TCRdb holds only the in-frame ones, with some missing. The sample holds 900,000 or so clones; about 17% are singletons and the top ten take about 0.02%.

Sample: naive CD4+ T cells from blood. The V and J genes are TRBV11-2 and TRBJ2-1; 7 bases are shared with TRBD2. This clonotype was obtained from a woman younger than 35 in good health. CDR3 bases: TGTGCCAGCAGCTTAGGAGCGGGATACTACAATGAGCAGTTCTTC. Amino acid sequence: CASSLGAGYYNEQFF.